This TCR beta chain was sequenced in a study of blood T cells in healthy people across ages. Study results and caveats: The unknown donor CMV status may have confounded expanded clonotype changes. Fewer expanded clones and more diversity marked long-lived versus aged donors. Researchers judged that diversity estimates from one million T cells fell short of true values. A strong correlation between TCR beta diversity and naive T cell percentage was seen.

A second PCR of 7 to 11 cycles used a sample-barcoded 5' primer and a J-beta primer mix. TCRdb ran MiXCR on the 5' RACE reads and lists one entry per CDR3 protein. The sample holds about 780,000 distinct CDR3 sequences, about 47% seen once. Germline V gene sequence: CDR1 SGHKS, CDR2 YYEKEE (reference sequence). V shed 3 bases and J shed 4 bases, with 11 bases lying between them. The CDR3 runs 14 residues. On this clonotype itself: What it binds is unknown.

This TCR derives from a man at least 80 years old in good health. Sequenced input: blood. The V gene is TRBV5-5, the J gene TRBJ2-1; tentative D call: TRBD2 (6 bases). The CDR3: CASSSAGIYNEQFF. The CDR3 bases are TGTGCCAGCAGCTCCGCGGGGATATACAATGAGCAGTTCTTC.